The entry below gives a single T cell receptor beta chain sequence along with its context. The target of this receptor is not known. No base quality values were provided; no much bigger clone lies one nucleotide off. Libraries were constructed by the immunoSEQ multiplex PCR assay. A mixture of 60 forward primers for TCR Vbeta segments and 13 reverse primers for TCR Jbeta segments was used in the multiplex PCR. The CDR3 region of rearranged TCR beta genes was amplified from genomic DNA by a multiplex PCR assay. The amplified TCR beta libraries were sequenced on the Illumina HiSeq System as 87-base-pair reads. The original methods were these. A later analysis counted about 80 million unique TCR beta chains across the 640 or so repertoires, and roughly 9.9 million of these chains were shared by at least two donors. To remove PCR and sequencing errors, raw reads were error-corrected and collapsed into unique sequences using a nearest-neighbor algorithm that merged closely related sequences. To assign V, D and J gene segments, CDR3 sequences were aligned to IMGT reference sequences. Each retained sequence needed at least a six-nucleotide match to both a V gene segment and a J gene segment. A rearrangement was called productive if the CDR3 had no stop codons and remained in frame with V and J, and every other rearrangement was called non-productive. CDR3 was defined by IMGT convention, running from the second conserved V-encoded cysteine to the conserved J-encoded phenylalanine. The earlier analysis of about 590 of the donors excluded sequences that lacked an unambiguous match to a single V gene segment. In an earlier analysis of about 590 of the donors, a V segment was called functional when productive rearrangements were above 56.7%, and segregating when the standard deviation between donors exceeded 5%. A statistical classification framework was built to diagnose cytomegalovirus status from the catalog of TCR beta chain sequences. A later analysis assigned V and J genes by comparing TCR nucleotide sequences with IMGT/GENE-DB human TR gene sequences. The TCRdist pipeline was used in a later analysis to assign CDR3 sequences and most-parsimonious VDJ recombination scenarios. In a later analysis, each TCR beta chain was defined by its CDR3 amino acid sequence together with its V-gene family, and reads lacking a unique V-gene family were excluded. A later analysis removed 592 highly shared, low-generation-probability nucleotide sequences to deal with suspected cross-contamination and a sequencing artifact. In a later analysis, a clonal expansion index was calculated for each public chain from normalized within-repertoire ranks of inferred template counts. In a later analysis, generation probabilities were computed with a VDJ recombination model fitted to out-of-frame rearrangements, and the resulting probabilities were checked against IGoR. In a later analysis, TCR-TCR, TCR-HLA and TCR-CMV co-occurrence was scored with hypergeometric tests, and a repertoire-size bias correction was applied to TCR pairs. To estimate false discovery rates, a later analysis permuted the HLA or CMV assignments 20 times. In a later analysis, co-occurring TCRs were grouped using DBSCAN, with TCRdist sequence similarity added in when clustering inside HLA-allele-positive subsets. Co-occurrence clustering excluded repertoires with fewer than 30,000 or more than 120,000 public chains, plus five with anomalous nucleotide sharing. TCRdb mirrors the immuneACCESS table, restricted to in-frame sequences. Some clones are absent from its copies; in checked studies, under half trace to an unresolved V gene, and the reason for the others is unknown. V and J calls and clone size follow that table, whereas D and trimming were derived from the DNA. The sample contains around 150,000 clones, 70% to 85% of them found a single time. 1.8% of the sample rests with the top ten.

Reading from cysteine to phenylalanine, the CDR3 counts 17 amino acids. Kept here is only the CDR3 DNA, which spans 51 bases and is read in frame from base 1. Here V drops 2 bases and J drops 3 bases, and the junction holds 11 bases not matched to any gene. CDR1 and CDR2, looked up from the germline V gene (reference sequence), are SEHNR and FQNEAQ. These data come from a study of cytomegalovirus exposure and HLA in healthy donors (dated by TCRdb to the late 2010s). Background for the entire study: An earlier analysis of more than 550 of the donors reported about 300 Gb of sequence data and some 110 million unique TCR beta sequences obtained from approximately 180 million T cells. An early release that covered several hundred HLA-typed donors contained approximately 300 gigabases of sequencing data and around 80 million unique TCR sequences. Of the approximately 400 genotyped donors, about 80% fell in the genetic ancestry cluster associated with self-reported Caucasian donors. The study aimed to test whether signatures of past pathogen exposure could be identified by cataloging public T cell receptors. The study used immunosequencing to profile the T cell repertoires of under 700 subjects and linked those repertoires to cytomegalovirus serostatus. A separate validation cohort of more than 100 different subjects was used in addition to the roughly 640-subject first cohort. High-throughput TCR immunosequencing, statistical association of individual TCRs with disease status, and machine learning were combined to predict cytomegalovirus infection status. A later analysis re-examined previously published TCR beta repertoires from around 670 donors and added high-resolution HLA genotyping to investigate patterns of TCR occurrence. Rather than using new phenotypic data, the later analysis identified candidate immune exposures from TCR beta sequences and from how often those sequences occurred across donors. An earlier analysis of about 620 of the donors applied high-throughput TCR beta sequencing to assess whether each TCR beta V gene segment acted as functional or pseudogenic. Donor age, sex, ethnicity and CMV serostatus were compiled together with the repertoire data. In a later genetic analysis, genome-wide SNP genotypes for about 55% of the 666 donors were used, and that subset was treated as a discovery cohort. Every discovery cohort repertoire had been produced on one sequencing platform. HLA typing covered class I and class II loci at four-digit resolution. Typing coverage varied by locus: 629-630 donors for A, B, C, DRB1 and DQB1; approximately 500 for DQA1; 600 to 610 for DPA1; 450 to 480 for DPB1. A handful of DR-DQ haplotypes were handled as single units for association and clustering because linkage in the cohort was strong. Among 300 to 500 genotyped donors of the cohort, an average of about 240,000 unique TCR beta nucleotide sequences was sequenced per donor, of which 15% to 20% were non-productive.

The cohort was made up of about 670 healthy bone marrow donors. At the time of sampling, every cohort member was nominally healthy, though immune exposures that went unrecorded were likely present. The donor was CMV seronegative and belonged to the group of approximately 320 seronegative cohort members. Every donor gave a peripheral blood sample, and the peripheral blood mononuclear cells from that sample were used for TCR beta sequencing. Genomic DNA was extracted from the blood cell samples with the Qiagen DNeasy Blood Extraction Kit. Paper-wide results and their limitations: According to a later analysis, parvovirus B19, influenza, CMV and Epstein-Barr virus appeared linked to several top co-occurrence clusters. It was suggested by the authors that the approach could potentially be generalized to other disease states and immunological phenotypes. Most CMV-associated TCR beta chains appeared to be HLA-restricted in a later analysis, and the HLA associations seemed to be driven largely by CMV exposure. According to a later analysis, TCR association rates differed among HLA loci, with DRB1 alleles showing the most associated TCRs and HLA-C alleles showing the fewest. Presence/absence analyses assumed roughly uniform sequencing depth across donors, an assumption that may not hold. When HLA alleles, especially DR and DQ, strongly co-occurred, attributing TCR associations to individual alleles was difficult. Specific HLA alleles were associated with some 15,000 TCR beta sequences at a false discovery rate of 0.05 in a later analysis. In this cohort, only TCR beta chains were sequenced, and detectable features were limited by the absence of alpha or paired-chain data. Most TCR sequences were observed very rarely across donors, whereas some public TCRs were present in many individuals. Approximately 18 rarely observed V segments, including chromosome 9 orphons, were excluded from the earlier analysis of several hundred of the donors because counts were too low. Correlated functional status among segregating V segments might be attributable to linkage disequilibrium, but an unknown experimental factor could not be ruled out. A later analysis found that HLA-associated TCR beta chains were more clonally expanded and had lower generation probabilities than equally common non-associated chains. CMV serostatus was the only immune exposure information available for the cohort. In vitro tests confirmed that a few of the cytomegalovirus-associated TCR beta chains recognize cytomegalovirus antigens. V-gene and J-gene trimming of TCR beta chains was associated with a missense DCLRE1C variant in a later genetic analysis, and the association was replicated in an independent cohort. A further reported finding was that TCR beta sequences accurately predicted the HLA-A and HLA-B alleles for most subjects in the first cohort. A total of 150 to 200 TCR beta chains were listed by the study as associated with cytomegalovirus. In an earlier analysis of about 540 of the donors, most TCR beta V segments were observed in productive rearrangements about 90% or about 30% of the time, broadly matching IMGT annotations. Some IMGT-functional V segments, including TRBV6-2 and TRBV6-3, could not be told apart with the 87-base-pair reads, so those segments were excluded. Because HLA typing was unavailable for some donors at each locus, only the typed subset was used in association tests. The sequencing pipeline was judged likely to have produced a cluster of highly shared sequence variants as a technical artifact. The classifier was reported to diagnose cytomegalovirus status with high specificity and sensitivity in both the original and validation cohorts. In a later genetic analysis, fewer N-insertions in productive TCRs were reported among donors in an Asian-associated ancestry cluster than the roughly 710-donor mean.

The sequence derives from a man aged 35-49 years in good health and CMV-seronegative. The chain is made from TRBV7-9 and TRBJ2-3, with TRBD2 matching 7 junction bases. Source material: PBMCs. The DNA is TGTGCCAGCAGCTTACGAACGGGCCAAGCGGGAACAGATACGCAGTATTTT. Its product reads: CASSLRTGQAGTDTQYF. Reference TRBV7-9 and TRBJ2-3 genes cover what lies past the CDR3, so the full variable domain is DTGVSQNPRHKITKRGQNVTFRCDPISEHNRLYWYRQTLGQGPEFLTYFQNEAQLEKSRLLSDRFSAERPKGSFSTLEIQRTEQGDSAMYLCASSLRTGQAGTDTQYFGPGTRLTVL.